This T cell receptor beta chain was captured by sequencing in a study of Tregs in tolerant kidney transplant recipients. J gave up 5 bases and V 5 bases, and 12 bases lay outside the gene matches. Per the germline V gene, CDR1 is MNHEY and CDR2 is SMNVEV (reference sequence). The CDR3 is made up of 16 amino acids. Method: immunoSEQ multiplex PCR; TCRdb's copy keeps in-frame clones and lacks some. This listing includes tens of thousands of clones. The nonmyeloablative bone marrow transplants came from related graft donors, with transient mixed chimerism. Turning to this clone: The sequence runs out 3 residues before the end of the CDR3; the remainder is reconstructed from the germline J gene.

The receptor was isolated from a human patient who received a combined kidney and bone marrow transplant. The graft donor may have contributed some T cells. The sample here was CD4+ T cells from blood (PBMCs), taken 24 months after the transplant. The chain recombines TRBV27 with TRBJ1-5; 7 positions match TRBD1. Partial CDR3 DNA: TGTGCCAGCAGTCCAGCAGGGGGTAAGGGGCATCAGCCC. Amino acids: CASSPAGGKGHQP. The CDR3 as a whole reads CASSPAGGKGHQPQHF.